This TCR beta chain was captured in a study of T cell responses to AZD1222 COVID-19 vaccine. Trimming removed 3 bases from V and 8 bases from J; junction bases left unmatched: 6. The CDR3 extends over 14 amino acids. Germline V gene sequence: CDR1 MNHEY, CDR2 SVGEGT. Clones were read by immunoSEQ multiplex PCR, and TCRdb kept only the in-frame ones, dropping some. Of 80,000 to 95,000 clones listed, roughly 89% are singletons. Here the sequenced sample was peripheral blood, taken on day 0 of MenACWY control vaccination. The chain couples TRBV6-2 or TRBV6-3 to TRBJ1-2; TRBD1 agrees at 10 bases. The TCR originated in an adult in good health. The CDR3 bases are TGTGCCAGCAGTTATTCGACAGGGGGCGAGGGCTACACCTTC. Translated: CASSYSTGGEGYTF.